Reported below is one T cell receptor beta chain. Trimming cost V 6 bases and J 3 bases; bases outside gene matches: 11. The V gene's germline CDR1 is LGHNA and CDR2 YNFKEQ. The CDR3 consists of 15 residues. The time point was: neoterminal ileum biopsy at postoperative endoscopy, about 6 months after surgery. Approximately 510 nanograms of biopsy DNA per sample underwent TCRB immunosequencing. Only in-frame clones appear in the TCRdb table, and some are missing; sequencing was by immunoSEQ multiplex PCR. The sample has more than 10,000 clones, approximately 81% seen once; the top ten hold roughly 15%. This sample was taken from a study of T cell repertoires in ileal Crohn's disease. Study details: Surgery for a complication: stricturing in around 60%, penetrating in 39%. The M6 sample came from neoterminal ileum during colonoscopy after surgery.

This clonotype originated in an adult with Crohn's disease. The chain combines TRBV4-2 with TRBJ2-7; 7 bases agree with TRBD2. The sequencing sample was made of ileal tissue. The CDR3 sequence is CASRPSSGTLYEQYF. CDR3 DNA sequence: TGTGCCAGCAGACCGTCCAGCGGGACGCTCTACGAGCAGTACTTC.